This TCR beta chain was identified during a study of tumor-infiltrating lymphocytes in primary liver carcinoma. Study-wide context: Patients were both men and women, whose ages ran from 30 to 69 years. Staging placed the tumors at T1-T3 N0M0, and they measured about 4 to 10 cm across. Study-wide results and limits: Blood trailed tumors significantly in top-250-clone fraction (p = 0.039). The bulk unsorted samples meant that CD4+ and CD8+ repertoires went uncompared.

The CDR3 is made up of 13 amino acids. Trimming cost V 8 bases and J 3 bases, with 13 bases left between them. CDR1 and CDR2 (germline): SQVTM, ANQGSEA. About this clonotype itself: Its antigen is not known.

From about 490 ng of total RNA, TCR beta-specific cDNA was reverse-transcribed using a constant-region primer. ARM-PCR was slightly modified, and three nested multiplex PCR rounds with it gave rise to the TCR beta libraries. The opening two PCR rounds, 10 cycles each, paired TRBV1-TRBV30 forward primers with a C-beta reverse primer. TCRdb recomputed calls from the multiplex PCR reads with MiXCR, one row per CDR3 protein. The sample carries around 330,000 distinct CDR3 sequences, around three fifths recorded once. Germline DNA was also extracted, while the blood RNA originated from unsorted whole blood.

The origin of this receptor is a woman aged 25 to 39 with primary liver carcinoma and hepatitis B virus infection. The material sequenced was peripheral blood. V usage is TRBV29-1 and J usage is TRBJ1-4, with no clear D. CDR3 coding DNA: TGCAGCCTTGCGGCCCGGGCTAATGAAAAACTGTTTTTT. It specifies CSLAARANEKLFF.